The rows below give T cell receptor beta chains drawn from one sample of a study of shared clonotypes between healthy human individuals. Generated by immunoSEQ multiplex PCR, the TCRdb table keeps only in-frame clones and is missing some. Of some 1.1 million clones listed, roughly 77% were seen once; the top ten hold about 0.94%. Sequencing input: memory CD4+ T cells from PBMCs. These receptors were taken from a man between 18 and 29 years old in good health. Some clones in this sample may be carry-over from other donors' samples. The conserved cysteine and the conserved F or W are not part of the CDR3 here. Fields, in order: CDR3 protein, V gene, J gene, clone size. Expanded clones are given a class, and other clones once, few, many or no size at all.

CDR3: ASRTGTHTGELF
V: TRBV7-2
J: TRBJ2-2
size: -

CDR3: SVSGQNTEAF
V: TRBV29-1
J: TRBJ1-1
size: -

CDR3: SVEAEQGLDTQY
V: TRBV29-1
J: TRBJ2-3
size: few

CDR3: ASSLGQGAF
V: TRBV7-2
J: TRBJ1-1
size: -

CDR3: ASSPMWTDGRKEQY
V: TRBV12-1
J: TRBJ2-7
size: -

CDR3: ASSSGMRGLEYNEQF
V: TRBV5-1
J: TRBJ2-1
size: -

CDR3: ASSQVPAANTGELF
V: TRBV4-3
J: TRBJ2-2
size: -

CDR3: ASSLRDREFEQY
V: TRBV13
J: TRBJ2-7
size: -

CDR3: ASSPDGNTDTQY
V: TRBV7-2
J: TRBJ2-3
size: -

CDR3: ASSYDVSSYEQY
V: TRBV5-5
J: TRBJ2-7
size: -

CDR3: AISEGRGQGQPQH
V: TRBV10-3
J: TRBJ1-5
size: -

CDR3: ASSLIVNEQF
V: TRBV5-6
J: TRBJ2-1
size: -

CDR3: ASELDRTVGTGELF
V: TRBV5-6
J: TRBJ2-2
size: -

CDR3: ASTLGPRGGELF
V: TRBV27
J: TRBJ2-2
size: -

CDR3: ASSGVEPLYYGYT
V: TRBV6-1
J: TRBJ1-2
size: -

CDR3: ASSLVQGALTGELF
V: TRBV5-1
J: TRBJ2-2
size: -

CDR3: ASSLKSNQPQH
V: TRBV11-2
J: TRBJ1-5
size: -

CDR3: ASFRSTGVEQY
V: TRBV2
J: TRBJ2-7
size: -

CDR3: ASSLTGTREIVYEQY
V: TRBV5-1
J: TRBJ2-7
size: -

CDR3: AWSVRTLNTEAF
V: TRBV30
J: TRBJ1-1
size: -

CDR3: ASSPRFYNEQF
V: TRBV18
J: TRBJ2-1
size: -

CDR3: SAGEDTQY
V: TRBV20-1
J: TRBJ2-3
size: -

CDR3: ASSLNDRAYGYT
V: TRBV5-1
J: TRBJ1-2
size: once

CDR3: AWSLDRVVETQY
V: TRBV30
J: TRBJ2-5
size: -

CDR3: ASSLRGTGGRRERSGELF
V: TRBV18
J: TRBJ2-2
size: -

CDR3: ASSSGGTGSTQY
V: TRBV11-3
J: TRBJ2-3
size: few

CDR3: ASSSGQGNTIY
V: TRBV25-1
J: TRBJ1-3
size: -

CDR3: ASSLGDRGGYT
V: TRBV5-6
J: TRBJ1-2
size: many

CDR3: ASSLRGDYEQY
V: TRBV5-1
J: TRBJ2-7
size: -

CDR3: ASSILLWDRENYEQY
V: TRBV19
J: TRBJ2-7
size: -

CDR3: ASSHRGGSGRSSYEQY
V: TRBV16
J: TRBJ2-7
size: many

CDR3: ASSANSGRAYEQY
V: TRBV27
J: TRBJ2-7
size: few

CDR3: ASSKRTRGHNEQF
V: TRBV19
J: TRBJ2-1
size: -

CDR3: ASSQWTSGTETQY
V: TRBV5-1
J: TRBJ2-5
size: -

CDR3: ASRIAVRNNEQF
V: TRBV28
J: TRBJ2-1
size: -

CDR3: ASSVSGGGSLNTQY
V: TRBV9
J: TRBJ2-3
size: -

CDR3: ASSPDYEETQY
V: TRBV27
J: TRBJ2-5
size: -

CDR3: ASSLYIGSGNTIY
V: TRBV5-1
J: TRBJ1-3
size: -

CDR3: ASSPITAGQGTGNTIY
V: TRBV18
J: TRBJ1-3
size: -

CDR3: ASSPRVGSDTQY
V: TRBV6-5
J: TRBJ2-3
size: -

CDR3: AWSPTRGRLYEQY
V: TRBV30
J: TRBJ2-7
size: -

CDR3: ASSSYYGAYEQY
V: TRBV5-6
J: TRBJ2-7
size: -

CDR3: AWTGQTPYYGYT
V: TRBV30
J: TRBJ1-2
size: -

CDR3: ASGGWGRPGASGNTIY
V: TRBV28
J: TRBJ1-3
size: once

CDR3: ATSRDSSGNTEAF
V: TRBV15
J: TRBJ1-1
size: -